Listed below are T cell receptor beta chains from one sample, sequenced in a study of tumor and adjacent non-tumor tissue in lung cancer. MiXCR, applied by TCRdb to the multiplex PCR reads, yields one record per CDR3 protein. The data contain about 90,000 distinct CDR3 sequences, approximately 73% of them seen just once; the ten biggest clones take up around a fifth. Sequenced: distant non-tumor lung tissue. The receptors stem from a woman aged 50 to 65 with non-small cell lung cancer. Both conserved end residues are part of each CDR3. The D gene is left open where the match is weak. Expanded clones are given a class, and other clones once, few, many or no size at all.

J,D,size,V,CDR3,DNA
TRBJ2-1,TRBD2,many,TRBV29-1,CSVRTSGGDEQFF,TGCAGCGTTCGGACTAGCGGCGGCGATGAGCAGTTCTTC
TRBJ2-7,.,.,TRBV20-1,CSAHAGVGDEQYF,TGCAGTGCCCATGCAGGGGTCGGCGACGAGCAGTACTTT
TRBJ2-1,.,many,TRBV11-1,CASSPTPSAGDEQFF,TGTGCCAGCAGCCCGACCCCTTCGGCGGGCGATGAGCAGTTCTTC
TRBJ2-7,.,.,TRBV9,CVSSVDESYEQYF,TGTGTCAGCAGCGTAGATGAGTCCTACGAGCAGTACTTC
TRBJ2-7,.,.,TRBV2,CAGNLLGPPNERYF,TGTGCCGGCAACTTACTCGGACCGCCCAACGAGCGGTACTTC
TRBJ2-1,TRBD2,.,TRBV24-1,CVTSNQTSGRFDEQFF,TGTGTCACCAGTAATCAGACTAGCGGGAGGTTCGATGAGCAGTTCTTC
TRBJ1-5,.,.,TRBV6-5,CASRLGTWGFQPQHF,TGTGCCAGCAGACTAGGGACATGGGGCTTTCAGCCCCAGCATTTT
TRBJ1-5,.,.,TRBV4-2,CAGSQDLTSNRPQHF,TGTGCCGGCAGCCAAGACCTTACTAGCAATCGGCCCCAGCATTTT
TRBJ2-1,.,once,TRBV20-1,CNASLLNSEQFF,TGCAATGCTTCACTACTAAACAGTGAGCAGTTCTTC
TRBJ2-1,.,many,TRBV2,CASSAVVTNEQFF,TGTGCCAGCAGTGCGGTAGTAACAAATGAGCAGTTCTTC
TRBJ2-6,.,medium-sized,TRBV6-2/TRBV6-3,CASSGPISGANVLTF,TGTGCCAGCAGTGGACCGATCTCTGGGGCCAACGTCCTGACTTTC
TRBJ2-2,.,many,TRBV28,CATGTPNTGELFF,TGTGCGACCGGGACACCTAACACCGGGGAGCTGTTTTTT
TRBJ2-7,TRBD2,.,TRBV9,CASSPGTSGSPSSYEQYF,TGTGCCAGCAGCCCCGGGACTAGCGGGAGTCCTAGCTCCTACGAGCAGTACTTC
TRBJ2-5,.,.,TRBV10-2,CASSEGEQETQYF,TGCGCCAGCAGTGAGGGGGAGCAGGAGACCCAGTACTTC
TRBJ2-7,.,.,TRBV12-3/TRBV12-4,CASNFGGSEQYF,TGTGCCAGCAATTTTGGGGGGAGTGAGCAGTACTTC
TRBJ1-6,.,few,TRBV15,CATSRDEGTPLHF,TGTGCCACCAGCAGAGATGAGGGGACACCCCTCCACTTT
TRBJ1-2,.,few,TRBV29-1,CSVGQGNYGYTF,.
TRBJ1-1,.,.,TRBV6-5,CARSPMLTEAFF,TGTGCCAGAAGTCCGATGCTCACTGAAGCTTTCTTT
TRBJ2-1,.,.,TRBV6-5,CASRLGTTYIEQLF,TGTGCCAGCAGACTAGGGACAACCTACATTGAGCAGTTATTC
TRBJ2-1,.,.,TRBV11-3,CASSLVFFF,TGTGCCAGCAGCTTAGTCTTTTTCTTC
TRBJ2-2,.,few,TRBV18,CASSPLSVDGELFF,TGTGCCAGCTCACCATTGAGCGTCGACGGGGAGCTGTTTTTT
TRBJ2-6,.,.,TRBV7-6,CASSLVGSSGANVLTF,TGTGCCAGCAGCTTAGTAGGGAGCTCTGGGGCCAACGTCCTGACTTTC